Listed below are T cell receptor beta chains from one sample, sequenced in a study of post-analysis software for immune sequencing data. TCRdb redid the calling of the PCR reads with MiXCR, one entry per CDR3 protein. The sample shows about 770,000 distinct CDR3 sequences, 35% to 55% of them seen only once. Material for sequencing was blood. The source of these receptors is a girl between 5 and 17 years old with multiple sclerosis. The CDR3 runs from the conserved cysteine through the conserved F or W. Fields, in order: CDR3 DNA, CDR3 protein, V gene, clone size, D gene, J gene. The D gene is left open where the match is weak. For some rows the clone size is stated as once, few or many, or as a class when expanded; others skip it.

TGTGCCACCAGCAGAGGTGGTCAGCCCCAGCATTTT CATSRGGQPQHF TRBV15 NA NA TRBJ1-5
TGTGCCAGCAGTCCTGGACTAGCGGGACCCTACAATGAGCAGTTCTTC CASSPGLAGPYNEQFF TRBV27 NA TRBD2 TRBJ2-1
TGTGCCAGCAGTCTTGACCCGACCGAGCAGTACTTC CASSLDPTEQYF TRBV28 few NA TRBJ2-7
TGTGCCAACAGTCCATCCGGGACTAGCGGCTCCTACGAGCAGTACTTC CANSPSGTSGSYEQYF TRBV12-3/TRBV12-4 once TRBD2 TRBJ2-7
TGTGCCACCAGCAGAGAGCGGTGGGCCGTGGGACTAGCTCATAGGGATGAGCAGTTCTTC CATSRERWAVGLAHRDEQFF TRBV15 NA TRBD2 TRBJ2-1
TGTGCCAGCAGATGGGGGTCACAGGGCACAGATACGCAGTATTTT CASRWGSQGTDTQYF TRBV2 NA NA TRBJ2-3
TGTGCCAGCAGCCCACGACAAGGACTAGCTTCCTACGAGCAGTACTTC CASSPRQGLASYEQYF TRBV7-8 NA TRBD2 TRBJ2-7
TGTGCCAGCATGAGTCAGGGTAACGAGCAGTACTTC CASMSQGNEQYF TRBV7-9 few NA TRBJ2-7
TGTGCCAGCAGACCCATCCCGGGGAGGTTCATGTACGAGCAGTACTTC CASRPIPGRFMYEQYF TRBV6-2/TRBV6-3 NA NA TRBJ2-7
TGTGCCAGCAGCGGTTGGGACAGGGAGGACACTGAAGCTTTCTTT CASSGWDREDTEAFF TRBV9 NA TRBD1 TRBJ1-1
TGTGCCAGCAGCGCGGTGACCGATAACACTGAAGCTTTCTTT CASSAVTDNTEAFF TRBV9 few NA TRBJ1-1
TGCAGTGCTAGAGATCGGGGGGGGTTGGAGACCCAGTACTTC CSARDRGGLETQYF TRBV20-1 NA TRBD2 TRBJ2-5
TGTGCCAGCAGCGCCCTAGCGGGAGCCGGCCCAGATACGCAGTATTTT CASSALAGAGPDTQYF TRBV7-9 few TRBD2 TRBJ2-3
TGTGCCAGCAGTTACGCCCCGGGACAGGGGTATCGGGAGCAGTTCTTC CASSYAPGQGYREQFF TRBV7-9 NA TRBD1 TRBJ2-1
TGTGCCAGCAGCAGGGACAGCCTGAACTACGAGCAGTACTTC CASSRDSLNYEQYF TRBV25-1 many TRBD1 TRBJ2-7
TGTGCCATCAGTGAGTCGGGGCGGGAGGGGAGCGAGCAGTACTTC CAISESGREGSEQYF TRBV10-3 NA TRBD2 TRBJ2-7
TGTGCCAGCAGCTCCGGACTAGCGGGAGGAAGGGAGCAGTACTTC CASSSGLAGGREQYF TRBV7-2 few TRBD2 TRBJ2-4
TGCAGTGCCAGGGACGCTGGGGCCAACGTCCTGACTTTC CSARDAGANVLTF TRBV20-1 NA NA TRBJ2-6
TGCAGTGCCGATGGCACTGAAGCTTTCTTT CSADGTEAFF TRBV20-1 NA NA TRBJ1-1
TGCGCCAGCAGCTTGGTGAGCGGCGCGAACACTGAAGCTTTCTTT CASSLVSGANTEAFF TRBV5-1 NA NA TRBJ1-1
TGCGCCAGCAGCTTGCTGGACAGTAGCAATCAGCCCCAGCATTTT CASSLLDSSNQPQHF TRBV5-1 NA NA TRBJ1-5
TGCAGCGTTTACCGGGACCCGAGCTCCTACAATGAGCAGTTCTTC CSVYRDPSSYNEQFF TRBV29-1 few NA TRBJ2-1
TGTGCCAGCAGTTTATCGTTCCCTCAGCTGGCCTACGAGCAGTACTTC CASSLSFPQLAYEQYF TRBV27 NA NA TRBJ2-7
TGTGCCAGCAGCTTAGGCGACCGCCAAGGGGAGTTCTTC CASSLGDRQGEFF TRBV11-2 few NA TRBJ2-1
TGTGCCAGCAGCACCCGTGACAGGGTGAACGTGCGGCCGTCCACAGATACGCAGTATTTT CASSTRDRVNVRPSTDTQYF TRBV7-2 NA TRBD1 TRBJ2-3
TGTGCCAGCACCTTAACGGGGATTTCTTCACCCCTCCACTTT CASTLTGISSPLHF TRBV12-3/TRBV12-4 NA NA TRBJ1-6
TGTGCCACCAGTCCTCAGGGAGGGACTCAGTATTTT CATSPQGGTQYF TRBV24-1 NA TRBD2 TRBJ2-3
TGTGCCAGCAGTTTAGTTTGGAAAAGGCAGCAGTACTTC CASSLVWKRQQYF TRBV27 NA NA TRBJ2-5
TGCAGCGTTGAAGACTGGACACCCTATGGCTACACCTTC CSVEDWTPYGYTF TRBV29-1 NA NA TRBJ1-2
TGCAGCGCCCATGGCCCCGGACTAGCGGGAGTGGAGACCCAGTACTTC CSAHGPGLAGVETQYF TRBV29-1 NA TRBD2 TRBJ2-5
TGTGCCAGCAGCTTATCGGGACAGTCTAACACCGGGGAGCTGTTTTTT CASSLSGQSNTGELFF TRBV7-3 NA TRBD1 TRBJ2-2
TGTGCCAGCAGCATCTCTTCTAGCGGGAGGGCCTACGAGCAGTACTTC CASSISSSGRAYEQYF TRBV7-8 NA TRBD2 TRBJ2-7
TGTGCCAGCAGCTTAGTATCAGGAAGGGAGACCCAGTACTTC CASSLVSGRETQYF TRBV7-9 NA NA TRBJ2-5
TGTGCCAGCAGCTCCTCCCCGGGACAGGGAGGCACTGAAGCTTTCTTT CASSSSPGQGGTEAFF TRBV7-6 few TRBD1 TRBJ1-1
TGCGCCAGCAGCCCTGCGTCCGGCGGTGGAGAGCAGTACTTC CASSPASGGGEQYF TRBV4-3 NA NA TRBJ2-7
TGTGCCATCAGTGGCGGCAGCGGTCAGCCCCAGCATTTT CAISGGSGQPQHF TRBV10-3 NA NA TRBJ1-5
TGTGCCGGTAGACAGGGGGCTAGCTACAATGAGCAGTTCTTC CAGRQGASYNEQFF TRBV6-6 NA TRBD1 TRBJ2-1
TGCAGTGCTAGAAACAGGGAGAATTATGGCTACACCTTC CSARNRENYGYTF TRBV20-1 few NA TRBJ1-2
TGCAGTGCTAGTAAGAGGGGGACCTACGAGCAGTACTTC CSASKRGTYEQYF TRBV20-1 NA NA TRBJ2-7
TGTGCCAGCAGTTTCGCGGGGACCGCTTACAATGAGCAGTTCTTC CASSFAGTAYNEQFF TRBV28 once NA TRBJ2-1
TGTGCCAGCAGTCCGGGAGAATATACGCAGTATTTT CASSPGEYTQYF TRBV12-3/TRBV12-4 few NA TRBJ2-3
TGTGCACGCTGTGGCTACACCTTC CARCGYTF TRBV27 NA NA TRBJ1-2
TGCGCCAGCAGCCAAGAGGGTAGCGAGACCAGGTTCTTC CASSQEGSETRFF TRBV4-1 once NA TRBJ2-1
TGTGCCAGCAGCTCGTTGGGGCAGGGCCTCTACGAGCAGTACTTC CASSSLGQGLYEQYF TRBV7-2 few NA TRBJ2-7
TGTGCCAGCAGCTTAATGGAGGGAGGTGAAGCTTTCTTT CASSLMEGGEAFF TRBV7-3 NA NA TRBJ1-1
TGTGCCATCAGTGAGTCGCCAGGGGTCAGGTCGGACAATGAGCAGTTCTTC CAISESPGVRSDNEQFF TRBV10-3 few NA TRBJ2-1
TGTGCCAGTACCCCATCGGGAGGGCATGGTGAGCAGTTCTTC CASTPSGGHGEQFF TRBV19 NA TRBD2 TRBJ2-1
TGCAGCGTATCTAACAGGGACAACACTGAAGCTTTCTTT CSVSNRDNTEAFF TRBV29-1 NA NA TRBJ1-1
TGTGCCAGCGGGGCATTGGGGCAGTTCTTC CASGALGQFF TRBV9 NA NA TRBJ2-1
TGCAGTGCTCAACGAGGTGTGAGCTCCTACGAGCAGTACTTC CSAQRGVSSYEQYF TRBV20-1 few NA TRBJ2-7
TGTGCCAGCACCCCAACGCACTACCCGGCCTACGAGCAGTACTTC CASTPTHYPAYEQYF TRBV28 NA NA TRBJ2-7
TGCAGTGCCACCAGAGCGGGAGCGGTCACCGGGGAGCTGTTTTTT CSATRAGAVTGELFF TRBV20-1 NA TRBD2 TRBJ2-2
TGTGCCAGCAGCGTAGAAGGGGTGTACGGCTATGGCTACACCTTC CASSVEGVYGYGYTF TRBV9 few NA TRBJ1-2
TGTGCCAGCAGTGAAAGTGTGCCTAATAATTCACCCCTCCACTTT CASSESVPNNSPLHF TRBV2 NA NA TRBJ1-6
TGTGCCATCAATCCCACCGGGGAGCGGGAAGGCACAGATACGCAGTATTTT CAINPTGEREGTDTQYF TRBV10-3 NA TRBD2 TRBJ2-3
TGTGCCAGCAGCTTAGACCTAGCGAGCTACAATGAGCAGTTCTTC CASSLDLASYNEQFF TRBV11-2 NA NA TRBJ2-1
TGCGCCAGCAGCCTCGGACAGGGGGCGAGCACCGGGGAGCTGTTTTTT CASSLGQGASTGELFF TRBV5-1 NA TRBD1 TRBJ2-2
TGCAGCGTTGCCGACGGGCGCTACACCTTC CSVADGRYTF TRBV29-1 NA NA TRBJ1-2
TGTGCCAGCAGTTTCGGCCTGGGGGATGGCTACACCTTC CASSFGLGDGYTF TRBV12-3/TRBV12-4 NA NA TRBJ1-2
TGCGCCAGCAGTGTCAGGCGGGAGGGACTTCAAAGCACAGATACGCAGTATTTT CASSVRREGLQSTDTQYF TRBV10-2 NA TRBD2 TRBJ2-3